This T cell receptor beta chain was sequenced in a study of cytomegalovirus exposure and HLA in healthy donors (dated by TCRdb to about 2017). About the study as a whole: In an earlier analysis of some 550 of the donors, about 260 Gb of sequence data and approximately 120 million unique TCR beta sequences from 150 million to 200 million T cells were reported. About 280 gigabases of sequencing data and around 90 million unique TCR sequences made up an early release that covered several hundred HLA-typed donors. Among the roughly 400 genotyped donors, about 85% belonged to the genetic ancestry cluster associated with self-reported Caucasian donors. The study was designed to test whether signatures of past pathogen exposure could be identified by cataloging public T cell receptors. Using immunosequencing, the study profiled T cell repertoires from fewer than 850 subjects and related those repertoires to cytomegalovirus serostatus. Along with the roughly 700-subject first cohort, a separate validation cohort of around 110 different subjects was used. To predict cytomegalovirus infection status, the study brought together high-throughput TCR immunosequencing, statistical association of individual TCRs with disease status, and machine learning. In a later analysis, previously published TCR beta repertoires from more than 500 donors were re-analyzed and high-resolution HLA genotyping was added so that TCR occurrence patterns could be studied. Rather than using new phenotypic data, the later analysis identified candidate immune exposures from TCR beta sequences and from how often those sequences occurred across donors. To decide whether each TCR beta V gene segment behaved as functional or pseudogenic, an earlier analysis of some 570 of the donors relied on high-throughput TCR beta sequencing. Donor age, sex, ethnicity and CMV serostatus were compiled together with the repertoire data. Genome-wide SNP genotypes for about three fifths of the roughly 700 donors were used in a later genetic analysis, which treated that subset as a discovery cohort. Every repertoire in the discovery cohort had been generated on one and the same sequencing platform. Both class I and class II loci were covered by HLA typing, at four-digit resolution. The number of typed donors differed by locus: about 620-640 for A, B, C, DRB1 and DQB1; approximately 530 for DQA1; 606 for DPA1; and around 490 for DPB1. Five DR-DQ haplotypes were treated as single units for association and clustering because of strong linkage in the cohort. Among around 400 genotyped donors of the cohort, an average of approximately 230,000 unique TCR beta nucleotide sequences were sequenced per donor, about a sixth of them non-productive. Overall results and qualifications from the work: In an earlier analysis of around 600 of the donors, most TCR beta V segments were observed in productive rearrangements about 87% or about 30% of the time, broadly matching IMGT annotations. A further reported finding was that TCR beta sequences accurately predicted the HLA-A and HLA-B alleles for most subjects in the first cohort. A later genetic analysis associated a missense DCLRE1C variant with V-gene and J-gene trimming of TCR beta chains, and an independent cohort replicated the association. When HLA alleles, especially DR and DQ, strongly co-occurred, attributing TCR associations to individual alleles was difficult. A later analysis found that HLA-associated TCR beta chains were more clonally expanded and had lower generation probabilities than equally common non-associated chains. Most TCR sequences were seen in very few donors, while some public TCRs were found in many individuals. A later analysis found that most CMV-associated TCR beta chains appeared HLA-restricted, with HLA associations seemingly driven largely by CMV exposure. In a later analysis, TCR association rates were found to vary across HLA loci, with the most associated TCRs seen for DRB1 alleles and the fewest for HLA-C alleles. In a later genetic analysis, fewer N-insertions in productive TCRs were reported among donors in an Asian-associated ancestry cluster than the roughly 700-donor mean. For the cohort, immune exposure information was limited to CMV serostatus. Roughly uniform sequencing depth across donors was assumed in presence/absence analyses, although this assumption may not hold. Several of the top co-occurrence clusters appeared to be linked to parvovirus B19, influenza, CMV and Epstein-Barr virus, according to a later analysis. At a false discovery rate of 0.05, a later analysis linked 16,951 TCR beta sequences to specific HLA alleles. In both the original and validation cohorts, the classifier was reported to diagnose cytomegalovirus status with high specificity and sensitivity. The 87-base-pair reads could not distinguish some IMGT-functional V segments, including TRBV6-2 and TRBV6-3, so those segments were excluded. In vitro tests confirmed that a few of the cytomegalovirus-associated TCR beta chains recognize cytomegalovirus antigens. Because HLA typing was unavailable for some donors at each locus, only the typed subset was used in association tests. Seventeen rarely observed V segments, including chromosome 9 orphons, were excluded from the earlier analysis of 550 to 700 of the donors because counts were too low. A cluster of highly shared sequence variants was judged likely to represent a technical artifact of the sequencing pipeline. Only TCR beta chains were sequenced in this cohort, and the absence of alpha or paired-chain data limited detectable features. The study listed 150 to 200 TCR beta chains as associated with cytomegalovirus. Linkage disequilibrium might explain the correlated functional status among segregating V segments, but an unknown experimental factor could not be excluded. The authors suggested that the approach could potentially be generalized to other disease states and immunological phenotypes.

Regarding this clone: Its antigen remains undetermined. The input lacks base qualities; no much larger clone sits a single base away.

CDR1 and CDR2 are read off the germline V gene as SGDLS and YYNGEE. Relative to germline, V is missing 0 bases and J is missing 0 bases, with 3 bases of the junction outside any gene match. Counted from cysteine to phenylalanine, this CDR3 has 15 amino acids. Of the read, only the CDR3 DNA is kept; its 45 bases are in frame from base 1. The cohort comprised under 700 healthy bone marrow donors. At the time of sampling, every cohort member was nominally healthy, though immune exposures that went unrecorded were likely present. The donor was CMV seropositive and belonged to the group of 250 to 350 seropositive cohort members. A peripheral blood sample was provided by each donor, and peripheral blood mononuclear cells were used for TCR beta sequencing. Genomic DNA was extracted from the blood cell samples with the Qiagen DNeasy Blood Extraction Kit. The library came from the immunoSEQ multiplex PCR assay. The multiplex PCR relied on a mix of 60 forward primers for TCR Vbeta segments and 13 reverse primers for TCR Jbeta segments. The CDR3 region of rearranged TCR beta genes was amplified from genomic DNA with a multiplex PCR assay. On the Illumina HiSeq System, the amplified TCR beta libraries were sequenced as 87-base-pair reads. The published analysis was carried out like this. A later analysis counted about 80 million unique TCR beta chains across the 600 to 850 repertoires, and roughly 10 million of these chains were shared by at least two donors. To remove PCR and sequencing errors, raw reads were error-corrected and collapsed into unique sequences using a nearest-neighbor algorithm that merged closely related sequences. V, D and J gene segments were assigned by aligning CDR3 sequences to IMGT reference sequences. For a sequence to be retained, a match of at least six nucleotides to both a V gene segment and a J gene segment was required. Rearrangements were called productive when the CDR3 lacked stop codons and stayed in frame with V and J; all others were non-productive. Following IMGT convention, CDR3 was defined as the stretch from the second conserved V-encoded cysteine to the conserved J-encoded phenylalanine. In an earlier analysis of more than 550 of the donors, sequences lacking an unambiguous match to a single V gene segment were excluded. An earlier analysis of about 590 of the donors classified V segments as functional when productive rearrangements were above 56.7% and as segregating when the standard deviation between donors was above 5%. A statistical classification framework was built for diagnosing cytomegalovirus status from the catalog of TCR beta chain sequences. In a later analysis, V and J genes were assigned by comparing TCR nucleotide sequences against IMGT/GENE-DB human TR gene sequences. In a later analysis, CDR3 sequences and most-parsimonious VDJ recombination scenarios were assigned using the TCRdist pipeline. In a later analysis, every TCR beta chain was defined by the combination of its CDR3 amino acid sequence and its V-gene family, and reads without a unique V-gene family were dropped. To address suspected cross-contamination and a sequencing artifact, a later analysis removed around 590 highly shared, low-generation-probability nucleotide sequences. In a later analysis, a clonal expansion index for each public chain was calculated from normalized within-repertoire ranks of inferred template counts. A later analysis computed generation probabilities with a VDJ recombination model fitted to out-of-frame rearrangements, and checked the results against IGoR. Hypergeometric tests were used in a later analysis to score TCR-TCR, TCR-HLA and TCR-CMV co-occurrence, with a repertoire-size bias correction applied to the TCR pairs. A later analysis estimated false discovery rates by permuting HLA or CMV assignments 20 times. In a later analysis, co-occurring TCRs were grouped using DBSCAN, and TCRdist sequence similarity was added for clustering within HLA-allele-positive subsets. Co-occurrence clustering excluded repertoires with fewer than 30,000 or more than 120,000 public chains, plus five with anomalous nucleotide sharing. TCRdb limited this immuneACCESS table to in-frame rearrangements with V and J called. A share of clones is missing; checked studies link under half to unresolved V genes, and the rest is unexplained. V and J calls and clone size are as listed in that table; D and trimming were resolved from the DNA. For this sample there are 90,000 to 110,000 clones; roughly 79% appear just once. The ten most abundant clones make up 7% to 9% of the sample.

This TCR was recovered from a woman aged 45 to 65 in good health and CMV-seropositive. The chain couples TRBV9 to TRBJ2-7; 7 bases in the middle match TRBD1. Sequencing input: PBMCs. CDR3 loop: CASSVGGTASYEQYF. The DNA sequence reads TGTGCCAGCAGCGTAGGTGGGACAGCCTCCTACGAGCAGTACTTC.